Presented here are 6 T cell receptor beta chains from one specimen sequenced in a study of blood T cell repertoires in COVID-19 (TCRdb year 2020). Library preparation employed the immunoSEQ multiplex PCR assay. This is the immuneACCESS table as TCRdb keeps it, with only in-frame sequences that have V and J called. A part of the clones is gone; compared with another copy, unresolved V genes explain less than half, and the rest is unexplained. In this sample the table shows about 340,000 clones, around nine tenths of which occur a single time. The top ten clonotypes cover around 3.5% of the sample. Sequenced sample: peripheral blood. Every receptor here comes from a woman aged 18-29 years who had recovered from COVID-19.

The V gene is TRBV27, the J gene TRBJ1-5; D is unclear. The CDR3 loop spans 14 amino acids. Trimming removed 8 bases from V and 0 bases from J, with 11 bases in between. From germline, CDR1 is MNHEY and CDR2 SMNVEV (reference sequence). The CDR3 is CASGLVYSNQPQHF. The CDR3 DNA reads TGTGCCAGCGGGCTGGTTTATAGCAATCAGCCCCAGCATTTT.

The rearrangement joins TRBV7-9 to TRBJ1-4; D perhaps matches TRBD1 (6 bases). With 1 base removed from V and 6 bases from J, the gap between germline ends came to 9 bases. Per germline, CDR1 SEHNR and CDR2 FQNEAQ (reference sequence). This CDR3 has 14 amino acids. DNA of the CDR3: TGTGCCAGCAGCTTAGGGGCAGGGGATGAAAAACTGTTTTTT. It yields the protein CASSLGAGDEKLFF.

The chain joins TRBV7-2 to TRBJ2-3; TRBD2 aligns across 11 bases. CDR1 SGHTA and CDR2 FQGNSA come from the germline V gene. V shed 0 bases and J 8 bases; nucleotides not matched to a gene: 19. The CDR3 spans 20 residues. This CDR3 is CASSLALAGGLPKASITQYF. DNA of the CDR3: TGTGCCAGCAGCTTAGCTCTAGCGGGAGGCCTTCCAAAGGCCTCGATTACGCAGTATTTT.

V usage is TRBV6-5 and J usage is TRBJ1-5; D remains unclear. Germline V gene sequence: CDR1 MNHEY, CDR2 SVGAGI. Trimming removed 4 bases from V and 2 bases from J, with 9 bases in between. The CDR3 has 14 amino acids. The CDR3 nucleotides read TGTGCCAGCAGTTCGGGTGACGGCAATCAGCCCCAGCATTTT. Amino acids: CASSSGDGNQPQHF.

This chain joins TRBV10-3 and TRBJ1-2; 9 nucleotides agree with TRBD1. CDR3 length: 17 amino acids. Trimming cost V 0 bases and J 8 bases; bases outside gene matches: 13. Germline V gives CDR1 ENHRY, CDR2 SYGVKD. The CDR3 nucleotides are TGTGCCATCAGTGAGTCGACCATTATGGGACAGGGAATGGGCTACACCTTC. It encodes CAISESTIMGQGMGYTF.

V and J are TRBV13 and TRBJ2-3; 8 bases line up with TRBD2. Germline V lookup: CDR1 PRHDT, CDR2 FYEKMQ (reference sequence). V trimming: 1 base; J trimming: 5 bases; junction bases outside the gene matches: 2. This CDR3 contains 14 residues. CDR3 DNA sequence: TGTGCCAGCAGCTTAGCCGCGGGGGGAGATACGCAGTATTTT. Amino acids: CASSLAAGGDTQYF.